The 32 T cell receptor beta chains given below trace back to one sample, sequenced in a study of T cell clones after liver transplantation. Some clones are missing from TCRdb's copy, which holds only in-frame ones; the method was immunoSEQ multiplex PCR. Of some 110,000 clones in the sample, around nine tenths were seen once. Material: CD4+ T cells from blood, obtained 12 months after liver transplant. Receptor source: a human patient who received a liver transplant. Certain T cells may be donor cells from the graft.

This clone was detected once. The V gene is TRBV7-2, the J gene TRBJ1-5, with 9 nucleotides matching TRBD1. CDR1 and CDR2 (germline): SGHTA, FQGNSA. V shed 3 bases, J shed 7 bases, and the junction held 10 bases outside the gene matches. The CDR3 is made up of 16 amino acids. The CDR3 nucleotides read TGTGCCAGCAGCTTGGGGGGACAGGGAATGGGACAGCCCCAGCATTTT. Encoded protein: CASSLGGQGMGQPQHF.

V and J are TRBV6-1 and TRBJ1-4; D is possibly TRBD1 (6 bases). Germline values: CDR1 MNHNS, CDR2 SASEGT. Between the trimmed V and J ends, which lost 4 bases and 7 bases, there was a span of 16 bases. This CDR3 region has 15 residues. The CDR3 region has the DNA TGTGCCAGCAGTGTGGCTACAGGGTCCCCTGAAAAACTGTTTTTT. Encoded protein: CASSVATGSPEKLFF.

CDR3 nucleotide sequence: TGTGCCAGCAGTTTAGGGGGCCTCAATCAGCCCCAGCATTTT. It yields the protein CASSLGGLNQPQHF. The rearrangement links TRBV28 to TRBJ1-5; D is possibly TRBD1 (6 bases). This CDR3 is 14 amino acids long. Germline V lookup: CDR1 MDHEN, CDR2 SYDVKM. Trimming took 2 bases from V and 3 from J, leaving 8 bases between them.

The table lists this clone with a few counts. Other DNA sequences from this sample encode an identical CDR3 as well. Here the CDR3 reads CASSLQGNTEAFF. As DNA, the CDR3 is TGCGCCAGCAGCTTACAGGGGAACACTGAAGCTTTCTTT. The rearrangement joins TRBV5-1 to TRBJ1-1, with a tentative D call TRBD1 (6 bases). The V end lost 2 bases, the J end lost 1 base, and 6 bases lay between the germline ends. CDR1 is SGHRS and CDR2 is YFSETQ in the germline V gene. The CDR3 totals 13 residues. The entire variable domain, with the rest obtained from reference TRBV5-1 and TRBJ1-1, is as follows: KAGVTQTPRYLIKTRGQQVTLSCSPISGHRSVSWYQQTPGQGLQFLFEYFSETQRNKGNFPGRFSGRQFSNSRSEMNVSTLELGDSALYLCASSLQGNTEAFFGQGTRLTVV.

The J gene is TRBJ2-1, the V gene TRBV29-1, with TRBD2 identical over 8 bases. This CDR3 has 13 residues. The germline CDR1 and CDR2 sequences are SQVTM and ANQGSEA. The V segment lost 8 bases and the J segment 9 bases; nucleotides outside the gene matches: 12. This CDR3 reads CSSTSGVLTEQFF. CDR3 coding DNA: TGCAGCTCAACTAGCGGAGTTCTTACTGAGCAGTTCTTC.

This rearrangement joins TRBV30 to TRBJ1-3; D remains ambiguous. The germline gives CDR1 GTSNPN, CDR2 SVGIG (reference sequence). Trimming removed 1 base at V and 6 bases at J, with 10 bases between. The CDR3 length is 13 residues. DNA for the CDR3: TGTGCCTGGAGTGAGGCCCTAGCAAACACCATATATTTT. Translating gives CAWSEALANTIYF.

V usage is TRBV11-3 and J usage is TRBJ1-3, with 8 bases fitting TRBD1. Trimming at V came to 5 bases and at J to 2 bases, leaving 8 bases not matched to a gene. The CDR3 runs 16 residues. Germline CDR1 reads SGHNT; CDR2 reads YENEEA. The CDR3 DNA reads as TGTGCCAGCAGCCCATACCAGACAGGGGCTGGAAACACCATATATTTT. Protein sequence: CASSPYQTGAGNTIYF.

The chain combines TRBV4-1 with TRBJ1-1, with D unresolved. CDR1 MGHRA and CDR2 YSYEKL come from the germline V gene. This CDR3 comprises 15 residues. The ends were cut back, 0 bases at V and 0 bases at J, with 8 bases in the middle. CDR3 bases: TGCGCCAGCAGCCAAGAGCCAGCTTTGAACACTGAAGCTTTCTTT. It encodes CASSQEPALNTEAFF.

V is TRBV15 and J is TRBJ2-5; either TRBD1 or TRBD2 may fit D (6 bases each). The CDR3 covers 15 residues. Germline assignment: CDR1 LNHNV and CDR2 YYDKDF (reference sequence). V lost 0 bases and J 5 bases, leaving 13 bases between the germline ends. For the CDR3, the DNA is TGTGCCACCAGCAGAGATCGGGGGCATACGGAGACCCAGTACTTC. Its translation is CATSRDRGHTETQYF.

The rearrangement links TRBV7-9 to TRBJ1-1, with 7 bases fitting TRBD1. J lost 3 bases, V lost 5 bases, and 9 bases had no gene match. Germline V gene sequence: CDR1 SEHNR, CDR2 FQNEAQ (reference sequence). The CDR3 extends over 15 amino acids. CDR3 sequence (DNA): TGTGCCAGCAGCACGTCCGGAGGGGGCCACACTGAAGCTTTCTTT. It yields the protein CASSTSGGGHTEAFF. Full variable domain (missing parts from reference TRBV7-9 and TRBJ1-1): DTGVSQNPRHKITKRGQNVTFRCDPISEHNRLYWYRQTLGQGPEFLTYFQNEAQLEKSRLLSDRFSAERPKGSFSTLEIQRTEQGDSAMYLCASSTSGGGHTEAFFGQGTRLTVV.

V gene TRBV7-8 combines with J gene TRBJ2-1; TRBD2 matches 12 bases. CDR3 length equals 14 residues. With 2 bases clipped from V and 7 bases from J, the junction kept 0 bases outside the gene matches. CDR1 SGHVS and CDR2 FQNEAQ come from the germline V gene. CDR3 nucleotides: TGTGCCAGCAGCTTAACTAGCGGGGGGAATGAGCAGTTCTTC. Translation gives CASSLTSGGNEQFF.

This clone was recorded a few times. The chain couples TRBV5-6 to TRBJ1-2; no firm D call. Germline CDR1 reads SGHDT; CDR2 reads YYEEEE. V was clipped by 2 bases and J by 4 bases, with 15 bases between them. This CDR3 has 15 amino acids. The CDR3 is CASSLLQSTTYGYTF. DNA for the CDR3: TGTGCCAGCAGCTTACTCCAGTCGACGACCTATGGCTACACCTTC.

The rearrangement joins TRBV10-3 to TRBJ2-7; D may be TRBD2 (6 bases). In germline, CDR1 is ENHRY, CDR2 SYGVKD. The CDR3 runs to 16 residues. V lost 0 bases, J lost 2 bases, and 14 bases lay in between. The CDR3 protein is CAISESSSGITYEQYF. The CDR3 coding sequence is TGTGCCATCAGTGAGTCGAGTAGCGGCATAACCTACGAGCAGTACTTC.

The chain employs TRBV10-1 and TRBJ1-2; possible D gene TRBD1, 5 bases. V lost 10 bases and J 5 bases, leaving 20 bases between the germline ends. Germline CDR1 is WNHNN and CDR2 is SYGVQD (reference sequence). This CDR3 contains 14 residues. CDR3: CATTFGGFWYGYTF. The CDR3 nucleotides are TGCGCCACCACGTTCGGGGGGTTTTGGTATGGCTACACCTTC.

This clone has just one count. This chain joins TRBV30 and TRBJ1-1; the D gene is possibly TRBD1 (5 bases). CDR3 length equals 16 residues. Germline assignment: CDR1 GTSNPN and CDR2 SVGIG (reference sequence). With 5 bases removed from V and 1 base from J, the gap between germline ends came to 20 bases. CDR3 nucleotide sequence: TGTGCCTGGCCCGAGACCGGGACCGCTGAGAACACTGAAGCTTTCTTT. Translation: CAWPETGTAENTEAFF.

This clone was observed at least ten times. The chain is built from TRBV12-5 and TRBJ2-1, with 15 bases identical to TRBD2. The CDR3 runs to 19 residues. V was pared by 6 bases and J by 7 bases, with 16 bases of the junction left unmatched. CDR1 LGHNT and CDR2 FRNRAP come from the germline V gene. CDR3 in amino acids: CASGPWGLAGGLKVNEQFF. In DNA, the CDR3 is TGTGCTAGTGGCCCCTGGGGACTAGCGGGAGGTCTTAAGGTGAATGAGCAGTTCTTC.

Here the CDR3 DNA reads TGTGCCAGCAGCTTAAGTCGGGGGGCCGGTAATGAGCAGTTCTTC. It codes for CASSLSRGAGNEQFF. The J gene is TRBJ2-1, the V gene TRBV7-3; a weak D match, TRBD2 (7 bases). This CDR3 spans 15 amino acids. V was clipped by 1 base and J by 7 bases, with 14 bases between them. In germline, CDR1 is SGHTA, CDR2 FQGTGA.

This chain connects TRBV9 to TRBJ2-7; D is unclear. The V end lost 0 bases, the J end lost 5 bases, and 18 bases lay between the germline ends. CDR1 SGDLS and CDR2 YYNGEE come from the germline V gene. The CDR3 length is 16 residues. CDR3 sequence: CASSVGGGWTADEQYF. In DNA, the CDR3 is TGTGCCAGCAGCGTAGGGGGTGGCTGGACCGCTGACGAGCAGTACTTC. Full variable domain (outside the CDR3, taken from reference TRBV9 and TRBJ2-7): DSGVTQTPKHLITATGQRVTLRCSPRSGDLSVYWYQQSLDQGLQFLIQYYNGEERAKGNILERFSAQQFPDLHSELNLSSLELGDSALYFCASSVGGGWTADEQYFGPGTRLTVT.

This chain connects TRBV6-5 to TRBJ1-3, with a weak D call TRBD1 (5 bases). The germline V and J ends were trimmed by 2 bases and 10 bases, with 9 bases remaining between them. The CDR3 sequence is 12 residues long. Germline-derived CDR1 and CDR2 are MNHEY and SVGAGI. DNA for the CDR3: TGTGCCAGCAGTTACCAGGGAGGGACCATATATTTT. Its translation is CASSYQGGTIYF.

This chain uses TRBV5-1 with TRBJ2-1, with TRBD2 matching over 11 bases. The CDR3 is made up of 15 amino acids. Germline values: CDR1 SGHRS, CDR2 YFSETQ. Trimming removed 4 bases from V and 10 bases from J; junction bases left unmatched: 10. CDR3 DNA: TGCGCCAGCAGCCCCCCCGGGACTAGCGGTGGCGAGCAGTTCTTC. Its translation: CASSPPGTSGGEQFF.

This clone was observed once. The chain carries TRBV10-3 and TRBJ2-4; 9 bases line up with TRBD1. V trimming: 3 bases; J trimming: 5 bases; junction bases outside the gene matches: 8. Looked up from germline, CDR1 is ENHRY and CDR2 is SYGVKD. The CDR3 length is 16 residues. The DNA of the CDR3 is TGTGCCATCAGTGACCCCCTAACAGGGGGCGAAAACATTCAGTACTTC. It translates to CAISDPLTGGENIQYF.

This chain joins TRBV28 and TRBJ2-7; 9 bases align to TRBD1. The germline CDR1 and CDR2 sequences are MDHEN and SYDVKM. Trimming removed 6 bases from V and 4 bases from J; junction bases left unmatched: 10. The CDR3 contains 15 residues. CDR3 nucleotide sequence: TGTGCCAGCAGGCAACAGGGGGCGGGAAGTTACGAGCAGTACTTC. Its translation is CASRQQGAGSYEQYF.

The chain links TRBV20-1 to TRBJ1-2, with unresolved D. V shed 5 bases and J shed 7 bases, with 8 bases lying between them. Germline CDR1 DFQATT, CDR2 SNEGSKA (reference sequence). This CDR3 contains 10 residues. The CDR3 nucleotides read TGCAGTGCTCAGACGGCTGGCTACACCTTC. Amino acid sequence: CSAQTAGYTF.

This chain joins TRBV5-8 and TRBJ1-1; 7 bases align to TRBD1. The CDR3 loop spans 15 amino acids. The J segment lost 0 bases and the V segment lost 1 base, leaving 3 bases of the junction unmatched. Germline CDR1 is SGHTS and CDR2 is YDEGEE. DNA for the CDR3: TGTGCCAGCAGCTTGTCGGGACAGATGAACACTGAAGCTTTCTTT. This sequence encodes CASSLSGQMNTEAFF.

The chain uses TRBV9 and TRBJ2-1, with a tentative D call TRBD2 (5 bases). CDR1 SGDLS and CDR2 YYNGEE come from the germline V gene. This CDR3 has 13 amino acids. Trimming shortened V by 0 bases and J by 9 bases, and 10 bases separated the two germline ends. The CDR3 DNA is TGTGCCAGCAGCGTAGTCGGGGTTGGTGAGCAGTTCTTC. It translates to CASSVVGVGEQFF.

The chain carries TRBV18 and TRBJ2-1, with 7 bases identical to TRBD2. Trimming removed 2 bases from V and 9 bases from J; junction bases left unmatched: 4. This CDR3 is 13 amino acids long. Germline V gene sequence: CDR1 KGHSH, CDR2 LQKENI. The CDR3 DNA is TGTGCCAGCTCACCATCGCGGGAGTTTGAGCAGTTCTTC. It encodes CASSPSREFEQFF.

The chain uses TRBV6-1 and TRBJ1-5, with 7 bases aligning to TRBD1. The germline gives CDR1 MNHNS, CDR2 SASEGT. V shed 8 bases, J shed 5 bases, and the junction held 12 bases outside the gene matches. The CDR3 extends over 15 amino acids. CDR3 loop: CASYVGTAIYQPQHF. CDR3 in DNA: TGTGCCAGCTACGTCGGGACAGCCATTTATCAGCCCCAGCATTTT.

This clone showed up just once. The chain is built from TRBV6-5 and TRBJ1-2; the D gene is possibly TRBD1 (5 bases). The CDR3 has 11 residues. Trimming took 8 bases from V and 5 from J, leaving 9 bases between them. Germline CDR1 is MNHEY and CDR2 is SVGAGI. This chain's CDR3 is CASGGWYGYTF. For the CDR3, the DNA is TGTGCCAGCGGGGGTTGGTATGGCTACACCTTC.

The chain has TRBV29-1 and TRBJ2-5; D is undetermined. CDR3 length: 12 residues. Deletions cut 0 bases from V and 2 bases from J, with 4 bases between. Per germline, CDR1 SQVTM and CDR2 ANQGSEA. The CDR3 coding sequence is TGCAGCGTTGAAGAACAGCAAGAGACCCAGTACTTC. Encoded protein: CSVEEQQETQYF.

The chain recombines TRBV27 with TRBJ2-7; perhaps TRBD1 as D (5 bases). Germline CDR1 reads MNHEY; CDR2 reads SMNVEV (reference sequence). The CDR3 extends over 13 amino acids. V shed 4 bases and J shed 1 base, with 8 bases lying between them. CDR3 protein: CASSWGQSYEQYF. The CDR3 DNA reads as TGTGCCAGCAGTTGGGGCCAGTCCTACGAGCAGTACTTC.

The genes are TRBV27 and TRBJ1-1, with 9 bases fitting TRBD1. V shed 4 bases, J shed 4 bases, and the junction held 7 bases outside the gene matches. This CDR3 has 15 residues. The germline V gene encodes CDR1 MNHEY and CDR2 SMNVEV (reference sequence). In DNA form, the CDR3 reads TGTGCCAGCAGTTCAACATCGACAGGGGGCACTGAAGCTTTCTTT. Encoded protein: CASSSTSTGGTEAFF.

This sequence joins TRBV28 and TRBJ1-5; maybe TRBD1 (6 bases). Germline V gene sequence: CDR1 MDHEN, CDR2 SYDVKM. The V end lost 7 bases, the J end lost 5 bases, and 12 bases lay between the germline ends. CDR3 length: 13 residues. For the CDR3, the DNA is TGTGCCAGCACCCCCCCAGGGGATCAGCCCCAGCATTTT. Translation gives CASTPPGDQPQHF.